The 16 T cell receptor beta chains below all came from one sample that was sequenced in a study of T cells in Graves' hyperthyroidism and ophthalmopathy. RNA transcripts gave rise to amplified TCR beta CDR3 regions. During a first-round RT-PCR of the TCR CDR3, the HTBI primer set was used. TCRdb redid the calling of the multiplex PCR reads with MiXCR, one entry per CDR3 protein. The sample lists approximately 620,000 distinct CDR3 sequences, roughly 14% occurring once. The sample consisted of blood. Receptors originate from a woman in her 30s with Graves' hyperthyroidism that later progressed to Graves' ophthalmopathy.

This clonotype was picked up many times. The chain recombines TRBV29-1 with TRBJ2-1; D may match TRBD1 or TRBD2 (5 bases each). The V end was cut by 5 bases, the J end by 7 bases, with 12 bases between. There are 12 residues in the CDR3. Germline CDR1 is SQVTM and CDR2 is ANQGSEA. The CDR3 sequence is CSVLGTPNEQFF. DNA of the CDR3: TGCAGCGTTTTGGGGACGCCAAATGAGCAGTTCTTC.

Regarding this clonotype: This may come from a read error, since a much larger clone is one base off. CDR3 sequence (DNA): TGTGCCAGCAGTGAATCATTTTCAGCGTACGAGCAGTACTTC. Protein product: CASSESFSAYEQYF. The gene calls are TRBV6-1 and TRBJ2-7; D remains ambiguous. V was clipped by 2 bases and J by 4 bases, with 12 bases between them. Germline values: CDR1 MNHNS, CDR2 SASEGT. The CDR3 runs 14 residues.

This clonotype was detected ten times or more. V is TRBV10-3 and J is TRBJ1-2; 8 bases align to TRBD1. CDR1 ENHRY and CDR2 SYGVKD come from the germline V gene. The CDR3 runs to 14 residues. The V gene end was trimmed by 4 bases and the J gene end by 6 bases; junction bases not matched to a gene: 7. The DNA of the CDR3 is TGTGCCATCAGTGTAGGGGACAGGAGAGATGGCTACACCTTC. This sequence encodes CAISVGDRRDGYTF.

There are many counts of this clonotype. The chain employs TRBV7-2 and TRBJ2-1; 10 bases are a match to TRBD1. Germline CDR1 and CDR2: SGHTA and FQGNSA. V dropped 3 bases and J dropped 11; count of bases not matched to a gene: 10. The CDR3 is 15 residues long. CDR3 sequence: CASSFSPGTGAKQFF. In nucleotides, the CDR3 is TGTGCCAGCAGCTTCAGTCCCGGGACAGGGGCGAAGCAGTTCTTC.

Worth noting for this clonotype: This may stem from a read error, because a much larger clone lies one nucleotide away. This CDR3 is CAGNKGEYEQYF. In nucleotides, the CDR3 is TGTGCCGGCAACAAGGGAGAGTACGAGCAGTACTTC. This chain uses TRBV12-3 or TRBV12-4 with TRBJ2-7, with TRBD2 as a possible D gene (5 bases). V was clipped by 11 bases and J by 4 bases, with 15 bases between them. The CDR3 sequence is 12 residues long.

In its sample, this clonotype was seen many times. The V gene is TRBV12-3 or TRBV12-4, the J gene TRBJ2-7; TRBD2 matches at 11 bases. The CDR3 spans 14 residues. With 6 bases clipped from V and 1 base from J, the junction kept 2 bases outside the gene matches. In DNA, the CDR3 is TGTGCCAGCAGGCTAGCGGGAGGATCCTACGAGCAGTACTTC. It specifies CASRLAGGSYEQYF.

The table lists this clonotype with many counts. The chain recombines TRBV27 with TRBJ1-2; D remains unclear. This CDR3 is built from 13 residues. Germline values: CDR1 MNHEY, CDR2 SMNVEV (reference sequence). Trimming shortened V by 2 bases and J by 8 bases, and 12 bases separated the two germline ends. CDR3 in DNA: TGTGCCAGCAGTTTAGGAGGCGGGGTAGGCTACACCTTC. Encoded protein: CASSLGGGVGYTF.

This clonotype occurred many times. V is TRBV12-3 or TRBV12-4 and J is TRBJ2-7; unclear D gene. The CDR3 runs 13 residues. The V end was cut by 6 bases, the J end by 0 bases, with 9 bases between. As DNA, the CDR3 is TGTGCCAGCAGCCCTAGAAACTCCTACGAGCAGTACTTC. It is translated as CASSPRNSYEQYF.

With regard to this clonotype: Just one base apart from a much larger clone, this may be a read error. The V and J genes are TRBV12-3 or TRBV12-4 and TRBJ2-7; D might be TRBD2 (6 bases). The CDR3 covers 14 residues. The CDR3 sequence: CANSLTGAAYEQYF. The CDR3, as DNA: TGTGCCAACAGTTTAACGGGAGCGGCCTACGAGCAGTACTTC.

In this sample, this clonotype turned up a few times. The chain carries TRBV29-1 and TRBJ2-5; TRBD1 might be the D (6 bases). V was shortened by 7 bases and J by 1 base, with 13 bases between the two germline ends. Germline-derived CDR1 and CDR2 are SQVTM and ANQGSEA. The CDR3 runs to 13 residues. DNA for the CDR3: TGCAGCGGGACGACAGGCGCCCAAGAGACCCAGTACTTC. It yields the protein CSGTTGAQETQYF.

This clonotype was detected ten times or more. This chain joins TRBV25-1 and TRBJ1-1; 7 bases agree with TRBD1. Germline V gene data show CDR1 as MGHDK and CDR2 as SYGVNS. The CDR3 loop spans 16 amino acids. Trimming removed 2 bases from V and 1 base from J; junction bases left unmatched: 7. The CDR3 protein is CASSEGRQGANTEAFF. The DNA for the CDR3 is TGTGCCAGCAGTGAAGGGCGACAGGGAGCGAACACTGAAGCTTTCTTT.

This clonotype was detected many times. The chain couples TRBV13 to TRBJ1-1; the D is unclear. V was trimmed by 1 base and J by 11 bases, leaving 11 bases between them. This CDR3 spans 12 amino acids. The germline V gene has CDR1 PRHDT and CDR2 FYEKMQ (reference sequence). The CDR3, as DNA: TGTGCCAGCAGCTTAGTCGGGGATTGGGCTTTCTTT. Translated: CASSLVGDWAFF.

This clonotype has at least ten counts. The chain links TRBV7-9 to TRBJ2-7, with TRBD2 matching 10 bases. Trimming took 6 bases from V and 7 from J; bases not matched to a gene: 12. The CDR3 runs 15 residues. Germline values: CDR1 SEHNR, CDR2 FQNEAQ (reference sequence). CDR3 residues: CASSSGASGSGEQYF. DNA for the CDR3: TGTGCCAGCAGTTCAGGGGCTAGCGGGAGTGGGGAGCAGTACTTC.

The rearrangement joins TRBV19 to TRBJ2-7; the D gene is possibly TRBD1 (6 bases). CDR1 and CDR2 (germline): LNHDA, SQIVND (reference sequence). The CDR3 is 14 amino acids. The V gene lost 8 bases and the J gene lost 6 bases, with 20 bases spanning the gap. This CDR3 reads CASADRKMSLEQYF. CDR3 nucleotide sequence: TGTGCCAGTGCCGACAGGAAAATGAGTCTCGAGCAGTACTTC. The full variable domain, completed using reference TRBV19 and TRBJ2-7, is DGGITQSPKYLFRKEGQNVTLSCEQNLNHDAMYWYRQDPGQGLRLIYYSQIVNDFQKGDIAEGYSVSREKKESFPLTVTSAQKNPTAFYLCASADRKMSLEQYFGPGTRLTVT.

There are many counts of this clonotype. The chain recombines TRBV15 with TRBJ2-2; 9 bases are a match to TRBD1. The V and J ends lost 0 bases and 5 bases, in that order; junction bases with no gene match: 7. The CDR3 extends over 17 amino acids. Germline CDR1 reads LNHNV; CDR2 reads YYDKDF (reference sequence). The CDR3: CATSRDRTGAGTGELFF. In DNA form, the CDR3 reads TGTGCCACCAGCAGAGACCGGACAGGGGCCGGGACCGGGGAGCTGTTTTTT.

With respect to this clonotype: Germline and junction disagree at one end, which may indicate a read error. The gene calls are TRBV30 and TRBJ2-3; TRBD1 might be the D (5 bases). The CDR3 is 14 amino acids. Germline CDR1 reads GTSNPN; CDR2 reads SVGIG (reference sequence). CDR3 protein: CAWSVRQGTDTRYF. CDR3 DNA: TGTGCCTGGAGTGTACGCCAGGGAACAGATACGCGGTATTTT.